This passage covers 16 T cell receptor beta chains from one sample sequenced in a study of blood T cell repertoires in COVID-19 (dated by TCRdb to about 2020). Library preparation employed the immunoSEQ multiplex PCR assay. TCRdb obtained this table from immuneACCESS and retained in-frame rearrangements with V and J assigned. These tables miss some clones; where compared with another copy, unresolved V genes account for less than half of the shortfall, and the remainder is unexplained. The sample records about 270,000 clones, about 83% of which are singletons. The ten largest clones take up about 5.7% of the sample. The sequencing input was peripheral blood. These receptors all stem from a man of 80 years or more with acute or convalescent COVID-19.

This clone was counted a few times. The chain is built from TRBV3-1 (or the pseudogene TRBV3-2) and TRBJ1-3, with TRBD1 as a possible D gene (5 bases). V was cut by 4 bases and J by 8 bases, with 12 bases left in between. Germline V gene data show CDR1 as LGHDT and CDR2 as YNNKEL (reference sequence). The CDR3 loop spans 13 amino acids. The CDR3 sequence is CASSPRQGHTIYF. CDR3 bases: TGTGCCAGCAGCCCCCGGCAGGGTCACACCATATATTTT.

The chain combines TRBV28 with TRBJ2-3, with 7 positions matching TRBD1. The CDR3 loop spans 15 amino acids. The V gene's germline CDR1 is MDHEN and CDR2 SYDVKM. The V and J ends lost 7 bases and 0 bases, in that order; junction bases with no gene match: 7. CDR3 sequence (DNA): TGTGCCAGCAACGCCGGGACAGCTAGCACAGATACGCAGTATTTT. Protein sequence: CASNAGTASTDTQYF.

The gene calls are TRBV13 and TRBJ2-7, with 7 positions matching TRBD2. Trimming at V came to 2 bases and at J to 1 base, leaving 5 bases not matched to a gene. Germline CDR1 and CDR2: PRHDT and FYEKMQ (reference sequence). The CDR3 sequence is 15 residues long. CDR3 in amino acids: CASSLWGGRSYEQYF. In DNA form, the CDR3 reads TGTGCCAGCAGCTTATGGGGAGGGCGGTCCTACGAGCAGTACTTC.

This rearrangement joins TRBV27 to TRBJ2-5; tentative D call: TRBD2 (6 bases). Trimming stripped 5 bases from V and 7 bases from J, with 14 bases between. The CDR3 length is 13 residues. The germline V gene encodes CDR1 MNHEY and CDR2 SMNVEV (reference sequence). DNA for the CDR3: TGTGCCAGCAGTGTCACGGGGGAGGCGACCCAGTACTTC. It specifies CASSVTGEATQYF.

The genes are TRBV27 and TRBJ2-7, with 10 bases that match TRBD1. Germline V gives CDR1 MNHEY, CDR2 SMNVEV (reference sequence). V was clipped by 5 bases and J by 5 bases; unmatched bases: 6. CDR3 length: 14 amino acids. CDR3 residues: CASSTGQGRNEQYF. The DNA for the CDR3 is TGTGCCAGCAGTACGGGACAGGGGCGGAACGAGCAGTACTTC.

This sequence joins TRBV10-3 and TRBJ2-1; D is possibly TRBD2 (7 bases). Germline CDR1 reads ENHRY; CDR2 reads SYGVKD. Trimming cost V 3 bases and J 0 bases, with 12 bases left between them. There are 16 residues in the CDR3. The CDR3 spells CAISDLRGPSYNEQFF. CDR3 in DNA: TGTGCCATCAGTGACTTGCGGGGGCCCTCCTACAATGAGCAGTTCTTC.

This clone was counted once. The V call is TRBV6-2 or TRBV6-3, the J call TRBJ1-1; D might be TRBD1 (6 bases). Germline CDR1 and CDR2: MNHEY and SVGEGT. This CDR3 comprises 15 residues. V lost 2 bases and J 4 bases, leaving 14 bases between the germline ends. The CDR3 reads CASSYPGGRTTEAFF. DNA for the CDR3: TGTGCCAGCAGTTACCCGGGGGGGCGTACCACTGAAGCTTTCTTT.

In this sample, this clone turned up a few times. This chain's CDR3 is CADGVRGPVYNYGYTF. The CDR3 bases are TGCGCCGACGGGGTCAGGGGGCCTGTTTATAACTATGGCTACACCTTC. V gene TRBV5-1 combines with J gene TRBJ1-2, with 8 bases aligning to TRBD1. From germline, CDR1 is SGHRS and CDR2 YFSETQ. With V trimmed by 10 bases and J by 1 base, 15 bases remained unmatched. The CDR3 totals 16 residues.

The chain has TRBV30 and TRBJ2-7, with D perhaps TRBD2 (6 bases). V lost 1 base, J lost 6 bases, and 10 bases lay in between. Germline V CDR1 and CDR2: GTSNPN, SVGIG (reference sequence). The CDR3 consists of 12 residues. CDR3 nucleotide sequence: TGTGCCTGGAGTGGGTCGGGAGTCGAGCAGTACTTC. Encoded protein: CAWSGSGVEQYF.

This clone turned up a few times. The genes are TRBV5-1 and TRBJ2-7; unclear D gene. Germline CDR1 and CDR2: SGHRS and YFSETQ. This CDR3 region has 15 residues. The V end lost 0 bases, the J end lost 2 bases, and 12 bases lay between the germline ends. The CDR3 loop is CASSLVSLLAYEQYF. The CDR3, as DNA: TGCGCCAGCAGCTTGGTGTCCCTTTTAGCCTACGAGCAGTACTTC.

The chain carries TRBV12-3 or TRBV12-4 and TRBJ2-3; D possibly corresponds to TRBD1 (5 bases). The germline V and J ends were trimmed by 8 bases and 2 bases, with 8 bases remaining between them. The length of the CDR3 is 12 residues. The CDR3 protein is CASQGFTDTQYF. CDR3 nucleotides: TGTGCCAGCCAGGGTTTCACAGATACGCAGTATTTT.

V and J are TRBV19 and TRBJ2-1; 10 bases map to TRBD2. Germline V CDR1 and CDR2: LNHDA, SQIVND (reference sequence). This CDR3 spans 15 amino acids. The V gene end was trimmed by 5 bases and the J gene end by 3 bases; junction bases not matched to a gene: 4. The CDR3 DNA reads TGTGCCAGTAGTTGGTCTAGCGGGGGCTACAATGAGCAGTTCTTC. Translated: CASSWSSGGYNEQFF.

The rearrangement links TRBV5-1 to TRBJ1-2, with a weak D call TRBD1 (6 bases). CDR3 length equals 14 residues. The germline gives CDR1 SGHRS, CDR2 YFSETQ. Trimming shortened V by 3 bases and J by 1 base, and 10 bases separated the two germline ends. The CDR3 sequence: CASSSRGGNYGYTF. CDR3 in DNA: TGCGCCAGCAGCTCGAGAGGGGGTAACTATGGCTACACCTTC.

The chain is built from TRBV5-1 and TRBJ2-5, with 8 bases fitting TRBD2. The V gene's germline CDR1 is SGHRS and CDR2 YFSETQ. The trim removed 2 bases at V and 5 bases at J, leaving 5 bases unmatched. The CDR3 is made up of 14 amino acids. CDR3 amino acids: CASSFGRAGETQYF. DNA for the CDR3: TGCGCCAGCAGCTTCGGGAGGGCCGGGGAGACCCAGTACTTC.

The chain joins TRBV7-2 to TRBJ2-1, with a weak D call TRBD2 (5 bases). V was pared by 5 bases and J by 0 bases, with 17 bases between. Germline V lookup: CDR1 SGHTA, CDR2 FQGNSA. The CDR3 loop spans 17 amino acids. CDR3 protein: CASSPPELGSSYNEQFF. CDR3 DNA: TGTGCCAGCAGCCCCCCCGAGTTGGGGAGCTCCTACAATGAGCAGTTCTTC.

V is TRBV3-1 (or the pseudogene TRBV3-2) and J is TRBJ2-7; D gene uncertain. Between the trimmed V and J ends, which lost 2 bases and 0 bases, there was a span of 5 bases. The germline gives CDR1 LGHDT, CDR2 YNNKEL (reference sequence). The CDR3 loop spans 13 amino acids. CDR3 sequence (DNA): TGTGCCAGCAGCCAATCAGGCTCCTACGAGCAGTACTTC. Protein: CASSQSGSYEQYF.